This entry features one T cell receptor (beta chain) sequence. CDR1 and CDR2 from the germline V gene are SGDLS and YYNGEE. This CDR3 is 16 amino acids long. V gave up 2 bases and J gave up 4 bases; unmatched junction bases: 6. Authors' data handling: Amplifying reference gene primers gave estimates of nucleated cell counts. Sequencing used immunoSEQ multiplex PCR; TCRdb keeps in-frame clones, though not all of them. V, J and clone size reflect that table, while D and trimming were determined from the DNA. The profile shows some 490,000 clones, approximately 91% of them singletons. These data originate in a study of blood T cell repertoires in COVID-19.

The J gene is TRBJ2-3, the V gene TRBV9, with 11 bases fitting TRBD1. The sequence was obtained from a woman aged 55 to 70 who had recovered from COVID-19. The specimen sequenced was PBMCs or T cells enriched from blood (not recorded which). The CDR3 DNA reads TGTGCCAGCAGCGTGTCCGGGACAGGGGGACCAGATACGCAGTATTTT. Translating gives CASSVSGTGGPDTQYF. Full variable domain (remainder filled in from reference TRBV9 and TRBJ2-3): DSGVTQTPKHLITATGQRVTLRCSPRSGDLSVYWYQQSLDQGLQFLIQYYNGEERAKGNILERFSAQQFPDLHSELNLSSLELGDSALYFCASSVSGTGGPDTQYFGPGTRLTVL.